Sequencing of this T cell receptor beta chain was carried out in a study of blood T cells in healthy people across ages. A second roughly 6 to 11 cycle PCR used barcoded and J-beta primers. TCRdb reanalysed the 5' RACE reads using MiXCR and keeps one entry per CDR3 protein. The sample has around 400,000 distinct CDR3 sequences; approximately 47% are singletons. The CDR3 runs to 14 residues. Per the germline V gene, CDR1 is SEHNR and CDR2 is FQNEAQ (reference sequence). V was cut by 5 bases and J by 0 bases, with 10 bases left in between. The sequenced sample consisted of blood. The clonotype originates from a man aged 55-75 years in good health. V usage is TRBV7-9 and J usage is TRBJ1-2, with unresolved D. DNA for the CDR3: TGTGCCAGCAGCCCTGTTGGACCTAACTATGGCTACACCTTC. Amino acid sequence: CASSPVGPNYGYTF.